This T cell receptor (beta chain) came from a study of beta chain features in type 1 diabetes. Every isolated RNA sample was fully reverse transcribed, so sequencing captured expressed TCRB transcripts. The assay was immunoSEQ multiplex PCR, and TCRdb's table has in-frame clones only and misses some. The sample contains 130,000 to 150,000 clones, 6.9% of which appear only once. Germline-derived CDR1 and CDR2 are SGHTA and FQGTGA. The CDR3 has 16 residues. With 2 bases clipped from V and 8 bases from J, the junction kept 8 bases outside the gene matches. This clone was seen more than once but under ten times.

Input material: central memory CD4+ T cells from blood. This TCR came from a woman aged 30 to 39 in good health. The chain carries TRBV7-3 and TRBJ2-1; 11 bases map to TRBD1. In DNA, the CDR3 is TGTGCCAGCAGCTTATACGGACAGGGGGCTATGGATGAGCAGTTCTTC. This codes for CASSLYGQGAMDEQFF.